The clone carrying this T cell receptor beta chain was seen only a few times. Its antigen is not identified. 5'RACE with constant-segment primers built TCRalpha and TCRbeta cDNA libraries with UMIs. TCRdb itself ran the 5' RACE reads through MiXCR, one entry per CDR3 protein. The sample has roughly 450,000 distinct CDR3 sequences, 18% seen once. The junction had 11 bases not matched to a gene; V was cut back by 3 bases and J by 9 bases. Germline V CDR1 and CDR2: SGHNT, YENEEA. This CDR3 has 15 residues. The data belong to a study of T-cell memory formation after mild COVID-19. Overall study context: In these data, TCR clusters were largely donor specific.

Notes on the study in general: There were some responding clones in pre-infection memory, which suggested that cross-reactive memory had joined. Contracting CD4+ clones sat mainly in CM and EM; CD8+ in EMRA.

The origin of this receptor is an adult woman who had mild COVID-19 (a few samples of this study predate the infection). Cell type and time point are not known. The J gene is TRBJ2-1, the V gene TRBV11-3, with 7 bases aligning to TRBD2. Sequenced input: PBMCs or a T cell subset sorted from them (not recorded which). CDR3 protein: CASSFGGRRDGEQFF. The DNA for the CDR3 is TGTGCCAGCAGCTTTGGCGGGAGAAGAGATGGTGAGCAGTTCTTC.